This entry is about one T cell receptor (beta chain). The antigen remains unidentified. The data stem from a study of Tregs in tolerant kidney transplant recipients. Unstimulated Tregs (CD4+CD25+CD127-) and CD4+CD25- non-Tregs were sorted from PBMCs. Study observations and caveats: Biological reproducibility was not directly addressed in this study.

TCRdb's table, derived via immunoSEQ multiplex PCR, lists solely in-frame clones and lacks some. The sample shows about 18,000 clones, approximately 85% of them seen only once. V lost 6 bases to trimming and J lost 9 bases; unmatched junction nucleotides: 6. The CDR3 contains 14 residues. Germline values: CDR1 SNHLY, CDR2 FYNNEI. This TCR came from a human donor in good health. Sequencing was done on a sample of Tregs from blood. V gene TRBV2 combines with J gene TRBJ2-2, with 11 nucleotides matching TRBD2. The CDR3 is CASSYSGGARELFF. The CDR3 bases are TGTGCCAGCAGCTATAGCGGGGGGGCCAGGGAGCTGTTTTTT.